This T cell receptor beta chain was identified in a study of Graves' ophthalmopathy and Graves' hyperthyroidism. Study background: Hyperthyroidism qualified as stable when ophthalmopathy did not develop within 18 months of follow-up.

RNA transcripts yielded amplified TCR beta CDR3 regions. First-round RT-PCR with HTBI primers preceded a second-round multiplex PCR. TCRdb re-derived calls from the multiplex PCR reads in MiXCR, one entry per CDR3 protein. Here the sample spans around 1,200,000 distinct CDR3 sequences, about 35% being singletons. Study observations and caveats: Sensitivity reached less than 71% and specificity under 85% when the model predicted ophthalmopathy progression.

Germline V gene data show CDR1 as LNHDA and CDR2 as SQIVND (reference sequence). The CDR3 is made up of 15 amino acids. Remarks on this clonotype: Its antigen is not known. Relative to the germline gene, one junction end is altered; a read error may explain this.

What was sequenced was peripheral blood or thyroid tissue (not recorded which). The TCR was taken from an adult man with Graves' hyperthyroidism. The rearrangement joins TRBV19 to TRBJ2-7, with D hard to call. This CDR3 is CASGIDLRLDYEQYF. CDR3 nucleotide sequence: TGTGCCAGTGGTATAGATCTCAGGCTGGACTACGAGCAGTACTTC.